This T cell receptor (beta chain) was recorded in a study of cytomegalovirus exposure and HLA in healthy donors. Whole-study findings and limits: Versus the approximately 700-donor mean, an Asian-associated ancestry cluster reportedly showed fewer N-insertions in a later analysis.

About this clone itself: Its target is unknown. The junction departs from the called germline gene at one end, perhaps through a read error.

PCR was performed using 60 Vbeta and 13 Jbeta primers. TCRdb's table, derived via immunoSEQ multiplex PCR, lists solely in-frame clones and lacks some. The sample lists more than 150,000 clones, roughly four fifths occurring once. The receptor was isolated from a man between 18 and 29 years old in good health and CMV-seronegative. Material: PBMCs.

The CDR3 coding sequence is TGTGCTAGCAGCCCCCTTCTAACAGCATCCAATGAGCAGTTCTTC. It translates to CASSPLLTASNEQFF. The chain couples TRBV7-7 to TRBJ2-1; D call uncertain. CDR1 and CDR2 (germline): SSHAT, FNYEAQ (reference sequence). CDR3 size: 15 residues.